The subject of this entry is one T cell receptor (beta chain). Just one base apart from a much larger clone, this may be a read error. The TCR beta CDR3 regions underwent amplification from RNA transcripts. The first round was an RT-PCR with HTBI primers, and the second round was a multiplex PCR. TCRdb used MiXCR to reprocess the multiplex PCR reads, holding one entry per CDR3 protein. The sample records more than 550,000 distinct CDR3 sequences, roughly 39% being singletons. This entry belongs to a study of Graves' ophthalmopathy and Graves' hyperthyroidism. The TCR sequence derives from an adult man with Graves' ophthalmopathy. The sample comprised peripheral blood.

The CDR3 loop is CASSMNPGGAQYF. CDR3 in DNA: TGTGCCAGCAGCATGAACCCGGGGGGGGCCCAGTACTTC. The chain carries TRBV7-9 and TRBJ2-5, with 8 positions matching TRBD2. The CDR3 loop spans 13 amino acids. J gave up 9 bases and V 5 bases, and 8 bases lay outside the gene matches. Germline CDR1 reads SEHNR; CDR2 reads FQNEAQ (reference sequence). Variable domain in full (rest from reference TRBV7-9 and TRBJ2-5): DTGVSQNPRHKITKRGQNVTFRCDPISEHNRLYWYRQTLGQGPEFLTYFQNEAQLEKSRLLSDRFSAERPKGSFSTLEIQRTEQGDSAMYLCASSMNPGGAQYFGPGTRLLVL.